This entry lists 9 T cell receptor beta chains sequenced from one sample in a study of blood T cell repertoires in COVID-19. Data came from immunoSEQ multiplex PCR; TCRdb stores just in-frame clones and leaves some out. This sample has about 70,000 clones; around 83% occur once, and the top ten carry around 3.9%. Sequenced input: peripheral blood. The receptors originated from a man between 65 and 85 years old with active COVID-19.

The rearrangement links TRBV4-2 to TRBJ2-7; 9 nucleotides line up with TRBD2. After removal of 3 bases from V and 3 bases from J, the junction contained 12 bases not matched to a gene. This CDR3 has 17 amino acids. Germline V gene data show CDR1 as LGHNA and CDR2 as YNFKEQ. The CDR3 spells CASSHVGAGREGYEQYF. Here the CDR3 DNA reads TGTGCCAGCAGCCATGTCGGGGCGGGGCGGGAGGGCTACGAGCAGTACTTC.

This clone was seen more than once but under ten times. The chain combines TRBV9 with TRBJ1-5; possible D gene TRBD1, 6 bases. CDR3 length: 16 amino acids. Germline V gene lookup returns CDR1 SGDLS and CDR2 YYNGEE. Trimming pared 4 bases from V and 7 bases from J, leaving 21 bases between. The CDR3 protein is CASSRTRGLGSQPQHF. CDR3 bases: TGTGCCAGCAGCCGCACCAGGGGTTTGGGTTCACAGCCCCAGCATTTT.

This chain joins TRBV5-5 and TRBJ1-5, with D perhaps matching TRBD1 (5 bases). The germline CDR1 and CDR2 sequences are SGHKS and YYEKEE (reference sequence). The CDR3 consists of 13 residues. The V end lost 0 bases, the J end lost 9 bases, and 10 bases lay between the germline ends. The CDR3 coding sequence is TGTGCCAGCAGCTTGGGCGGGGGTCCGCCCCAGCATTTT. Amino acids: CASSLGGGPPQHF. The whole variable domain, remainder taken from reference TRBV5-5 and TRBJ1-5, is DAGVTQSPTHLIKTRGQQVTLRCSPISGHKSVSWYQQVLGQGPQFIFQYYEKEERGRGNFPDRFSARQFPNYSSELNVNALLLGDSALYLCASSLGGGPPQHFGDGTRLSIL.

The gene calls are TRBV6-2 or TRBV6-3 and TRBJ2-2; no clear D gene. The V and J ends lost 0 bases and 7 bases respectively, with 12 bases between them. The CDR3 totals 15 residues. The germline gives CDR1 MNHEY, CDR2 SVGEGT. CDR3 bases: TGTGCCAGCAGTTACTCAGGCAGCAAGCGCGGGGAGCTGTTTTTT. It is translated as CASSYSGSKRGELFF.

The chain recombines TRBV9 with TRBJ2-1; D perhaps matches TRBD1 (6 bases). The CDR3 is made up of 16 amino acids. Germline lookup yields CDR1 SGDLS and CDR2 YYNGEE. Between the trimmed V and J ends, which lost 0 bases and 8 bases, there was a span of 18 bases. The CDR3 coding sequence is TGTGCCAGCAGCGTAGCTGTGGGACAAGGGGTGGATGAGCAGTTCTTC. Its translation is CASSVAVGQGVDEQFF.

This chain links TRBV6-4 with TRBJ1-2; D gene ambiguous. CDR1 is MRHNA and CDR2 is SNTAGT in the germline V gene. The CDR3 runs to 14 residues. The V gene lost 7 bases and the J gene lost 0 bases, with 12 bases spanning the gap. Here the CDR3 reads CASTPHPANYGYTF. The CDR3 nucleotides are TGTGCCAGCACCCCGCACCCGGCTAACTATGGCTACACCTTC.

The chain has TRBV6-5 and TRBJ2-1; D is perhaps TRBD2 (6 bases). This CDR3 region has 13 residues. Germline-derived CDR1 and CDR2 are MNHEY and SVGAGI. Trimming shortened V by 6 bases and J by 1 base, and 7 bases separated the two germline ends. CDR3 coding DNA: TGTGCCAGCAGGGGGACTTCCTACAATGAGCAGTTCTTC. This sequence encodes CASRGTSYNEQFF.

The rearrangement links TRBV14 to TRBJ2-2; 9 nucleotides align to TRBD1. The CDR3 runs 14 residues. V lost 4 bases to trimming and J lost 8 bases; unmatched junction nucleotides: 5. From germline, CDR1 is SGHDN and CDR2 FVKESK. The CDR3 reads CASSRRGQGGELFF. The CDR3 bases are TGTGCCAGCAGCCGCAGGGGACAGGGAGGGGAGCTGTTTTTT.

This clone was seen a single time. The gene calls are TRBV10-3 and TRBJ1-1; a weak D match, TRBD1 (6 bases). Germline CDR1 is ENHRY and CDR2 is SYGVKD. Deletions cut 8 bases from V and 2 bases from J, with 18 bases between. CDR3 length: 15 residues. CDR3 DNA: TGTGCCATCGCTGGGGTGCGGGGGCAAAACACTGAAGCTTTCTTT. Residues: CAIAGVRGQNTEAFF.